One and the same sample provided the 20 T cell receptor beta chains below, sequenced in a study of CD8+CD57+ T cells in acquired aplastic anemia. The template for TCR beta VDJ and CDR3 sequence profiling was genomic DNA. TCRdb recomputed calls from the reads with MiXCR, one row per CDR3 protein. The profile shows under 350,000 distinct CDR3 sequences, 55% to 60% of them singletons. The sample taken for sequencing was sorted CD4+, CD8+, or CD8+CD57+ T cells (not recorded which) from PBMCs. The receptors derive from a human donor with severe aplastic anemia or a healthy control (not recorded which).

The chain couples TRBV14 to TRBJ2-3; 10 bases are shared with TRBD2. The length of the CDR3 is 16 residues. Per germline, CDR1 SGHDN and CDR2 FVKESK. With 1 base clipped from V and 5 bases from J, the junction kept 6 bases outside the gene matches. The CDR3 loop reads CASSQGLAGARDTQYF. The CDR3 DNA follows: TGTGCCAGCAGCCAAGGGCTAGCGGGGGCCCGAGATACGCAGTATTTT.

The gene calls are TRBV20-1 and TRBJ2-1; 8 bases agree with TRBD1. This CDR3 comprises 13 residues. CDR1 is DFQATT, CDR2 SNEGSKA, per germline (reference sequence). The V and J ends lost 4 bases and 7 bases, in that order; junction bases with no gene match: 6. CDR3 DNA sequence: TGCAGTGCTACCCCGGACAGGGAAAATGAGCAGTTCTTC. The encoded protein is CSATPDRENEQFF.

With respect to this clonotype: An end of the junction does not agree with germline; a read error may underlie this. The chain links TRBV5-1 to TRBJ2-7; D remains unclear. From germline, CDR1 is SGHRS and CDR2 YFSETQ. The CDR3 covers 14 residues. The DNA for the CDR3 is TGCGCCAGCAGCTTGACGACAAGCGCCTACGAGCAGGACTTC. Amino acids: CASSLTTSAYEQDF.

This clonotype was detected ten times or more. The chain combines TRBV7-9 with TRBJ1-2; D remains ambiguous. The CDR3 extends over 13 amino acids. Per the germline V gene, CDR1 is SEHNR and CDR2 is FQNEAQ (reference sequence). V dropped 5 bases and J dropped 4 bases, with 11 bases sitting between them. The CDR3 region is CASSLDGPYGYTF. The CDR3 DNA reads as TGTGCCAGCAGCCTAGACGGGCCCTATGGCTACACCTTC.

This chain connects TRBV20-1 to TRBJ1-2, with 7 positions matching TRBD1. With V trimmed by 7 bases and J by 0 bases, 2 bases remained unmatched. The CDR3 consists of 12 residues. CDR1 is DFQATT and CDR2 is SNEGSKA in the germline V gene (reference sequence). CDR3 protein: CSVTGANYGYTF. Written as DNA, the CDR3 is TGCAGTGTAACAGGGGCTAACTATGGCTACACCTTC.

About this clonotype: One junction end does not reproduce the germline sequence, and a read error may be involved. This chain connects TRBV25-1 to TRBJ2-5; 9 bases match TRBD1. The V gene's germline CDR1 is MGHDK and CDR2 SYGVNS. The CDR3 spans 14 residues. This chain's CDR3 is CASSEGQGQEAQYF. CDR3 DNA sequence: TGTGCCAGCAGTGAAGGACAGGGGCAAGAGGCCCAGTACTTC. The full variable domain, completed using reference TRBV25-1 and TRBJ2-5, is EADIYQTPRYLVIGTGKKITLECSQTMGHDKMYWYQQDPGMELHLIHYSYGVNSTEKGDLSSESTVSRIRTEHFPLTLESARPSHTSQYLCASSEGQGQEAQYFGPGTRLLVL.

This chain connects TRBV24-1 to TRBJ2-5; D possibly corresponds to TRBD1 (5 bases). CDR1 KGHDR and CDR2 SFDVKD come from the germline V gene. The CDR3 is 16 residues long. V was shortened by 3 bases and J by 4 bases, with 17 bases between the two germline ends. The DNA of the CDR3 is TGTGCCACCAGTGATCCCCGGTCAGGGATTGGAGAGACCCAGTACTTC. Its translation is CATSDPRSGIGETQYF.

This clonotype came up many times. The chain recombines TRBV6-5 with TRBJ1-5, with D perhaps TRBD1 (6 bases). This CDR3 has 16 residues. Trimming removed 1 base from V and 4 bases from J, with 14 bases in between. The V gene's germline CDR1 is MNHEY and CDR2 SVGAGI. The DNA for the CDR3 is TGTGCCAGCAGTTACTTGCCAGGGGCCCCGAATCAGCCCCAGCATTTT. It encodes CASSYLPGAPNQPQHF.

This chain joins TRBV15 and TRBJ2-5, with 8 bases that match TRBD2. Germline V gene sequence: CDR1 LNHNV, CDR2 YYDKDF (reference sequence). The CDR3 runs to 14 residues. Trimming at V came to 2 bases and at J to 5 bases, leaving 4 bases not matched to a gene. The CDR3 nucleotides are TGTGCCACCAGCAGATCCGGGGGGGAGGAGACCCAGTACTTC. It specifies CATSRSGGEETQYF.

This sequence joins TRBV7-2 and TRBJ2-7; D is perhaps TRBD2 (6 bases). CDR1 and CDR2 (germline): SGHTA, FQGNSA. V was trimmed by 5 bases and J by 9 bases, leaving 23 bases between them. CDR3 length: 15 amino acids. In DNA form, the CDR3 reads TGTGCCAGCAGCATGGATCACGGCTGGGAGGATGGGCAGTACTTC. Translation gives CASSMDHGWEDGQYF.

At least ten counts were recorded for this clonotype. This rearrangement joins TRBV7-9 to TRBJ2-2; possible D gene TRBD1, 5 bases. CDR1 is SEHNR, CDR2 FQNEAQ, per germline (reference sequence). The V gene lost 6 bases and the J gene lost 6 bases, with 11 bases spanning the gap. The CDR3 is 13 amino acids. The CDR3 reads CASRQGDPGELFF. DNA of the CDR3: TGTGCCAGCAGGCAGGGTGACCCCGGGGAGCTGTTTTTT.

The V gene is TRBV24-1, the J gene TRBJ2-3; D is perhaps TRBD1 or TRBD2 (10 bases each). V was trimmed by 9 bases and J by 3 bases, leaving 36 bases between them. The germline V gene has CDR1 KGHDR and CDR2 SFDVKD. This CDR3 has 21 amino acids. In nucleotides, the CDR3 is TGTGCCACCTCACTAGCGGGGACCGGGACAGGGGACCGTGAATTGACAGATACGCAGTATTTT. Translation gives CATSLAGTGTGDRELTDTQYF.

The V and J genes are TRBV10-3 and TRBJ2-3; 9 nucleotides line up with TRBD2. Trimming took 2 bases from V and 2 from J; bases not matched to a gene: 5. The length of the CDR3 is 16 residues. CDR1 is ENHRY and CDR2 is SYGVKD in the germline V gene. The CDR3 sequence is CAISEGRGGHTDTQYF. CDR3 sequence (DNA): TGTGCCATCAGTGAGGGGCGGGGGGGCCACACAGATACGCAGTATTTT.

This clonotype has a single count. The chain has TRBV20-1 and TRBJ2-7; no clear D. Per the germline V gene, CDR1 is DFQATT and CDR2 is SNEGSKA (reference sequence). V lost 1 base, J lost 3 bases, and 13 bases lay in between. The CDR3 consists of 14 residues. CDR3 sequence reads: CSARGAPGRYEQYF. The DNA of the CDR3 is TGCAGTGCTAGAGGGGCACCTGGGCGCTACGAGCAGTACTTC.

J is TRBJ1-1 and V is TRBV5-1; D uncertain. With 0 bases removed from V and 5 bases from J, the gap between germline ends came to 14 bases. Germline-derived CDR1 and CDR2 are SGHRS and YFSETQ. CDR3 length: 15 amino acids. CDR3 sequence: CASSLAPPGGTEAFF. DNA of the CDR3: TGCGCCAGCAGCTTGGCCCCACCGGGAGGAACTGAAGCTTTCTTT.

The V and J genes are TRBV25-1 and TRBJ1-1, with D uncertain. Trimming stripped 9 bases from V and 5 bases from J, with 19 bases between. Germline values: CDR1 MGHDK, CDR2 SYGVNS. The CDR3 has 14 amino acids. The CDR3 is CASKVGLEATEAFF. The CDR3 DNA follows: TGTGCCAGTAAAGTGGGTCTCGAAGCAACTGAAGCTTTCTTT.

Comment on this clonotype: One end of the junction is discordant with germline, which a read error may explain. The chain has TRBV7-8 and TRBJ2-7, with D possibly matching TRBD1 (6 bases). There are 13 residues in the CDR3. Germline CDR1 reads SGHVS; CDR2 reads FQNEAQ. The CDR3 reads CASSLVGGYEQHF. The DNA of the CDR3 is TGTGCCAGCAGCTTAGTAGGGGGTTACGAGCAGCACTTC.

This chain uses TRBV7-9 with TRBJ2-5; D gene ambiguous. The CDR3 length is 14 residues. Trimming shortened V by 5 bases and J by 5 bases, and 15 bases separated the two germline ends. Germline CDR1 and CDR2: SEHNR and FQNEAQ (reference sequence). CDR3 DNA sequence: TGTGCCAGCAGCCCCCGACGGATCGGGGAGACCCAGTACTTC. Amino acids: CASSPRRIGETQYF.

This chain links TRBV7-6 with TRBJ1-1; TRBD1 might be the D (5 bases). The CDR3 contains 14 residues. Germline V gene lookup returns CDR1 SGHVS and CDR2 FNYEAQ. The ends were cut back, 7 bases at V and 1 base at J, with 13 bases in the middle. The CDR3 reads CASTLGEENTEAFF. The CDR3 region has the DNA TGTGCCAGCACCTTGGGGGAGGAGAACACTGAAGCTTTCTTT. Full variable domain (missing parts from reference TRBV7-6 and TRBJ1-1): GAGVSQSPRYKVTKRGQDVALRCDPISGHVSLYWYRQALGQGPEFLTYFNYEAQQDKSGLPNDRFSAERPEGSISTLTIQRTEQRDSAMYRCASTLGEENTEAFFGQGTRLTVV.

The chain recombines TRBV7-2 with TRBJ2-5, with no clear D. The CDR3 has 14 residues. The V gene lost 5 bases and the J gene lost 11 bases, with 21 bases spanning the gap. Germline V gene data show CDR1 as SGHTA and CDR2 as FQGNSA. Here the CDR3 reads CASSPRNRALEQYF. CDR3 coding DNA: TGTGCCAGCAGCCCCCGCAACCGAGCCTTGGAGCAGTACTTC.